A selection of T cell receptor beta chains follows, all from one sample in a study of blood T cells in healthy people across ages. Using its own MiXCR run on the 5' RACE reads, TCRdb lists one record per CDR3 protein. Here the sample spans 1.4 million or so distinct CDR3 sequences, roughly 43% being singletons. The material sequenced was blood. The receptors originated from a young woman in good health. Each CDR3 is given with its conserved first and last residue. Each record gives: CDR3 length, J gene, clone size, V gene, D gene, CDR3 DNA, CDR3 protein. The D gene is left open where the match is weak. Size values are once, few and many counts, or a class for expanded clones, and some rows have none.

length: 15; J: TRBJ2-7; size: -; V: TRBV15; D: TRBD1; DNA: TGTGCCACCAGCAGAGATGCAGGGGGCTCCTACGAGCAGTACTTC; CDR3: CATSRDAGGSYEQYF
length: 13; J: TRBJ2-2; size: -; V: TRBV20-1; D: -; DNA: TGCAGTGCTAGCGCTAGTCGGGGCCGGGAGCTGTTTTTT; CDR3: CSASASRGRELFF
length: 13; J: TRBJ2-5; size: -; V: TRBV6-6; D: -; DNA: TGTGCCAGCAGGGGACCGGGACTAGAGACCCAGTACTTC; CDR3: CASRGPGLETQYF
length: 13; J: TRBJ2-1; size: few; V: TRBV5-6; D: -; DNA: TGTGCCAGCAGCTTGGTAACCGGCGAAGAGCAGTTCTTC; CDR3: CASSLVTGEEQFF
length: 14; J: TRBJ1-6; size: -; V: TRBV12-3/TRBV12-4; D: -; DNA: TGTGCCAGCAGTCAGATTAGTCGACCGTCACCCCTCCACTTT; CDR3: CASSQISRPSPLHF
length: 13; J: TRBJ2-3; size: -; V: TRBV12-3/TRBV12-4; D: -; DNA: TGTGCCAGCAGGACGGCACCGTCGGATATGCAGTATTTT; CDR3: CASRTAPSDMQYF
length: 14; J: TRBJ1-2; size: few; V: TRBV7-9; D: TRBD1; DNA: TGTGCCAGTAGGTCGCGACAGGGGGCGGAAGGCTACACCTTC; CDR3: CASRSRQGAEGYTF
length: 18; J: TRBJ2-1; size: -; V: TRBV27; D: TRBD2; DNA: TGTGCCAGCAGACCTGGGACTAGCGGGACCACCCAGCCAGTTGAGCAGTTCTTC; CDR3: CASRPGTSGTTQPVEQFF
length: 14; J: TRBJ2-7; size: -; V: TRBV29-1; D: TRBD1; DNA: TGCAGCGTTGCCGGCGGGACAGGGGTCCTCGAGCAGTACTTC; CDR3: CSVAGGTGVLEQYF
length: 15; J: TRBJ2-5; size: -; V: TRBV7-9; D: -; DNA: TGTGCCAGCAGCTGTCAACTAGAGTTAGGAGAGACCCAGTACTTC; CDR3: CASSCQLELGETQYF
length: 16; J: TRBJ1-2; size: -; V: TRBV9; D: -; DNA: TGTGCCAGCAGCGTAGGGTCGGTTTACAGTTTCTATGGCTACACCTTC; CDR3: CASSVGSVYSFYGYTF
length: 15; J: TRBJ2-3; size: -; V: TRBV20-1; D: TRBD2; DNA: TGCAGTGCTAGAGCCCGACTAGCGGGAGGCATGACGCAGTATTTT; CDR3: CSARARLAGGMTQYF
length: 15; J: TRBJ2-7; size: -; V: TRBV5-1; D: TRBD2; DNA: TGCGCCAGCAGCTTGACTAGCGGGAGTACAAGGGAGCAGTACTTC; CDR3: CASSLTSGSTREQYF
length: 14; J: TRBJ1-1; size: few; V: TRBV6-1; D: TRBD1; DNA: TGTGCCAGCACCCGACAGGGGAGAGACACTGAAGCTTTCTTT; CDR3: CASTRQGRDTEAFF
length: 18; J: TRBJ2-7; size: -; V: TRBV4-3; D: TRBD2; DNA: TGCGCCAGCAGCCAAGATGGGGTAGCGGGAGTGTCCTACAATGAGCAGTACTTC; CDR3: CASSQDGVAGVSYNEQYF
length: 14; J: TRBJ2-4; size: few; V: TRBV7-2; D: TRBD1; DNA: TGTGCCAGCAGCCCAGACAGGGGCTCCGGGGAGCAGTACTTC; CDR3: CASSPDRGSGEQYF
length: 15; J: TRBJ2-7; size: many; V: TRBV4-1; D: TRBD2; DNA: TGCGCCAGCAGCCAAGGCGGGGGGCACTACAATGAGCAGTACTTC; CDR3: CASSQGGGHYNEQYF
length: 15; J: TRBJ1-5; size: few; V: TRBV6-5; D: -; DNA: TGTGCCAGCAATCACTGGAGGACAGGCAATCAGCCCCAGCATTTT; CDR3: CASNHWRTGNQPQHF
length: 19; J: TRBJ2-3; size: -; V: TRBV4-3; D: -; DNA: TGCGCCAGCAGCCCCCCGATAGGGCCAGGGCGGGGTGTTTCAGATACGCAGTATTTT; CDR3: CASSPPIGPGRGVSDTQYF
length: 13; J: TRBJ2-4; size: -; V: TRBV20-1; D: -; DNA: TGCAGCGCGACCGAGATGGCCAAAAACATTCAGTACTTC; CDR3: CSATEMAKNIQYF
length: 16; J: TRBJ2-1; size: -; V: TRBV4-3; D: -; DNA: TGCGCCAGCAGCCAGACGCGGAGCTACGCGGAGCGGGAGCAGTTCTTC; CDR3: CASSQTRSYAEREQFF
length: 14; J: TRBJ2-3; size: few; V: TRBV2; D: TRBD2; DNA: TGTGCCAGCAGTAGACTAGCGGGGCCTGATACGCAGTATTTT; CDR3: CASSRLAGPDTQYF
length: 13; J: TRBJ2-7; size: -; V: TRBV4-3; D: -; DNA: TGCGCCAGCAGCCAAGAAAGGTCCTACGAGCAGTACTTC; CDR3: CASSQERSYEQYF
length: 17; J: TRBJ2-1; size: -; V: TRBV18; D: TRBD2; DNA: TGTGCCAGCTCACCAGGGATCCGGACTAGCGTCTCCAATGAGCAGTTCTTC; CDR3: CASSPGIRTSVSNEQFF
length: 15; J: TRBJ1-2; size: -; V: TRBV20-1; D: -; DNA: TGCAGCGCTAGCGGGCTCAGGGAGGGGTGGGTTGGCTACACCTTC; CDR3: CSASGLREGWVGYTF
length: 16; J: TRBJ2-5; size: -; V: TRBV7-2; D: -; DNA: TGTGCCAGCAGCCGAACAACAGGCCTAAATGGGGAGACCCAGTACTTC; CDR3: CASSRTTGLNGETQYF
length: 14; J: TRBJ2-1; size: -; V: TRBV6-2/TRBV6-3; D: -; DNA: TGTGCCAGCAGAGGAGGGGGGGCCTACAATGAGCAGTTCTTC; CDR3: CASRGGGAYNEQFF